A selection of T cell receptor beta chains follows, all from one sample in a study of T cell responses to AZD1222 COVID-19 vaccine. TCRdb's table, derived via immunoSEQ multiplex PCR, lists solely in-frame clones and lacks some. The sample comprises more than 85,000 clones, approximately 87% of which are singletons, and around 2.3% rests with the top ten. The input for sequencing was peripheral blood, taken on day 0 of AZD1222 vaccination. These receptors were taken from an adult in good health. Each CDR3 is given with its conserved first and last residue. Each record gives: D gene, clone size, J gene, V gene, CDR3 protein, CDR3 DNA. A D gene is named only where the DNA matches it firmly. For some rows the clone size is stated as once, few or many, or as a class when expanded; others skip it.

d_call: NA
clone_size: once
j_call: TRBJ1-2
v_call: TRBV7-2
cdr3_aa: CASSTTRGIYGYTF
cdr3_nt: TGTGCCAGCAGCACTACCCGGGGCATCTATGGCTACACCTTC

d_call: TRBD1
clone_size: NA
j_call: TRBJ1-6
v_call: TRBV27
cdr3_aa: CASAGTGWTPLHF
cdr3_nt: TGTGCCAGCGCCGGGACAGGGTGGACACCCCTCCACTTT

d_call: NA
clone_size: NA
j_call: TRBJ1-2
v_call: TRBV7-8
cdr3_aa: CASSPMGRGVGFYGYTF
cdr3_nt: TGTGCCAGCAGCCCGATGGGTCGCGGGGTAGGGTTCTATGGCTACACCTTC

d_call: TRBD2
clone_size: NA
j_call: TRBJ2-3
v_call: TRBV2
cdr3_aa: CASRLAIHADTQYF
cdr3_nt: TGTGCCAGCCGACTAGCTATTCATGCAGATACGCAGTATTTT

d_call: NA
clone_size: NA
j_call: TRBJ2-1
v_call: TRBV7-3
cdr3_aa: CASSSRGTSYNEQFF
cdr3_nt: TGTGCCAGCAGCTCCCGGGGGACCTCCTACAATGAGCAGTTCTTC

d_call: NA
clone_size: NA
j_call: TRBJ1-6
v_call: TRBV27
cdr3_aa: CASSSDASPLHF
cdr3_nt: TGTGCCAGCAGTTCAGACGCCTCACCCCTCCACTTT

d_call: TRBD1
clone_size: NA
j_call: TRBJ1-5
v_call: TRBV19
cdr3_aa: CATTGQGVGQPQHF
cdr3_nt: TGTGCCACCACAGGACAGGGGGTAGGACAGCCCCAGCATTTT

d_call: NA
clone_size: NA
j_call: TRBJ1-6
v_call: TRBV9
cdr3_aa: CASSVASFRSPLHF
cdr3_nt: TGTGCCAGCAGCGTAGCCAGTTTTCGTTCACCCCTCCACTTT

d_call: TRBD2
clone_size: once
j_call: TRBJ2-1
v_call: TRBV6-4
cdr3_aa: CASSDLASGSEQFF
cdr3_nt: TGTGCCAGCAGTGACCTGGCTAGCGGGAGTGAGCAGTTCTTC

d_call: NA
clone_size: NA
j_call: TRBJ1-4
v_call: TRBV7-9
cdr3_aa: CASSLAGWEKLFF
cdr3_nt: TGTGCCAGCAGCTTGGCAGGGTGGGAAAAACTGTTTTTT

d_call: NA
clone_size: NA
j_call: TRBJ1-1
v_call: TRBV5-1
cdr3_aa: CASSFRLNTEAFF
cdr3_nt: TGCGCCAGCAGCTTTCGCCTGAACACTGAAGCTTTCTTT

d_call: NA
clone_size: once
j_call: TRBJ2-1
v_call: TRBV7-9
cdr3_aa: CASSGPDRRAMSNEQFF
cdr3_nt: TGTGCCAGCAGCGGTCCGGACAGGAGGGCGATGAGCAATGAGCAGTTCTTC

d_call: TRBD2
clone_size: NA
j_call: TRBJ2-3
v_call: TRBV27
cdr3_aa: CATRPGVFWASGSSTDTQYF
cdr3_nt: TGTGCCACCCGACCCGGCGTCTTTTGGGCTAGCGGGAGCAGCACAGATACGCAGTATTTT

d_call: NA
clone_size: NA
j_call: TRBJ1-2
v_call: TRBV12-3/TRBV12-4
cdr3_aa: CASSSQAGEGYTF
cdr3_nt: TGTGCCAGCAGTTCTCAGGCTGGCGAAGGCTACACCTTC

d_call: NA
clone_size: NA
j_call: TRBJ2-1
v_call: TRBV12-5
cdr3_aa: CASGPQRANEQFF
cdr3_nt: TGTGCTAGTGGTCCTCAACGGGCCAATGAGCAGTTCTTC

d_call: TRBD1
clone_size: NA
j_call: TRBJ1-1
v_call: TRBV2
cdr3_aa: CASSAQGKDTEAFF
cdr3_nt: TGTGCCAGCAGTGCACAGGGGAAGGACACTGAAGCTTTCTTT

d_call: TRBD1
clone_size: NA
j_call: TRBJ2-2
v_call: TRBV15
cdr3_aa: CATRQGADTGELFF
cdr3_nt: TGTGCCACGAGACAGGGGGCGGACACCGGGGAGCTGTTTTTT

d_call: TRBD2
clone_size: few
j_call: TRBJ2-3
v_call: TRBV9
cdr3_aa: CASSAGPRLAGYTDTQYF
cdr3_nt: TGTGCCAGCAGCGCCGGACCCCGGCTAGCGGGCTACACAGATACGCAGTATTTT

d_call: NA
clone_size: NA
j_call: TRBJ2-5
v_call: TRBV3-1/TRBV3-2
cdr3_aa: CASSQGSSQYF
cdr3_nt: TGTGCCAGCAGCCAAGGAAGTTCCCAGTACTTC

d_call: TRBD1
clone_size: NA
j_call: TRBJ2-1
v_call: TRBV5-6
cdr3_aa: CASRFGGPGQGLVNEQFF
cdr3_nt: TGTGCCAGCAGGTTTGGGGGGCCGGGACAGGGGTTGGTCAATGAGCAGTTCTTC

d_call: NA
clone_size: NA
j_call: TRBJ1-1
v_call: TRBV19
cdr3_aa: CASSAGYNVNTEAFF
cdr3_nt: TGTGCCAGTAGTGCAGGGTATAATGTTAACACTGAAGCTTTCTTT

d_call: TRBD2
clone_size: NA
j_call: TRBJ2-3
v_call: TRBV20-1
cdr3_aa: CSASGPGLGGSTDTQYF
cdr3_nt: TGCAGTGCTAGTGGGCCGGGACTCGGGGGGTCCACAGATACGCAGTATTTT

d_call: NA
clone_size: NA
j_call: TRBJ2-7
v_call: TRBV5-5
cdr3_aa: CASSLGTAFSEQYF
cdr3_nt: TGTGCCAGCAGCTTGGGTACAGCTTTTTCCGAGCAGTACTTC

d_call: NA
clone_size: NA
j_call: TRBJ1-2
v_call: TRBV19
cdr3_aa: CASTRTEGYGYTF
cdr3_nt: TGTGCCAGTACGCGGACAGAAGGCTATGGCTACACCTTC

d_call: NA
clone_size: NA
j_call: TRBJ1-1
v_call: TRBV24-1
cdr3_aa: CATSDLFWGSWPEAFF
cdr3_nt: TGTGCCACCAGTGATTTGTTTTGGGGATCCTGGCCTGAAGCTTTCTTT

d_call: TRBD2
clone_size: NA
j_call: TRBJ2-1
v_call: TRBV4-3
cdr3_aa: CPPSPHGGRGGNEQFF
cdr3_nt: TGCCCCCCCAGCCCCCACGGCGGGAGGGGTGGGAATGAGCAGTTCTTC

d_call: NA
clone_size: NA
j_call: TRBJ2-6
v_call: TRBV19
cdr3_aa: CASSILGSGANVLTF
cdr3_nt: TGTGCCAGTAGTATTCTGGGCTCTGGGGCCAACGTCCTGACTTTC

d_call: NA
clone_size: NA
j_call: TRBJ2-7
v_call: TRBV18
cdr3_aa: CASSPPGSSYEQYF
cdr3_nt: TGTGCCAGCTCACCACCGGGTAGCTCCTACGAGCAGTACTTC

d_call: TRBD2
clone_size: NA
j_call: TRBJ2-1
v_call: TRBV5-4
cdr3_aa: CASSLRLAVSSYNEQFF
cdr3_nt: TGTGCCAGCAGCTTGAGACTAGCGGTGAGCTCCTACAATGAGCAGTTCTTC

d_call: NA
clone_size: once
j_call: TRBJ1-2
v_call: TRBV4-2
cdr3_aa: CASSPRMTGSVVYGYTF
cdr3_nt: TGTGCCAGCAGCCCACGTATGACAGGCTCGGTAGTCTATGGCTACACCTTC

d_call: NA
clone_size: NA
j_call: TRBJ1-5
v_call: TRBV5-1
cdr3_aa: CASSFDSPNQPQHF
cdr3_nt: TGCGCCAGCAGCTTTGACTCTCCGAATCAGCCCCAGCATTTT

d_call: NA
clone_size: once
j_call: TRBJ1-3
v_call: TRBV29-1
cdr3_aa: CSVTGRIGNTIYF
cdr3_nt: TGCAGCGTTACAGGGCGTATTGGAAACACCATATATTTT

d_call: TRBD1
clone_size: NA
j_call: TRBJ2-7
v_call: TRBV24-1
cdr3_aa: CAKPSGTGGYEQYF
cdr3_nt: TGTGCCAAACCGTCCGGGACAGGGGGCTACGAGCAGTACTTC

d_call: NA
clone_size: NA
j_call: TRBJ1-6
v_call: TRBV19
cdr3_aa: CASSRIGPPFSPLHF
cdr3_nt: TGTGCCAGTAGTCGGATAGGGCCCCCTTTCTCACCCCTCCACTTT

d_call: NA
clone_size: NA
j_call: TRBJ2-7
v_call: TRBV20-1
cdr3_aa: CSAPQGDEQYF
cdr3_nt: TGCAGTGCGCCTCAGGGCGACGAGCAGTACTTC

d_call: TRBD2
clone_size: NA
j_call: TRBJ2-7
v_call: TRBV20-1
cdr3_aa: CSASLAGGYEQYF
cdr3_nt: TGCAGTGCTAGTCTAGCGGGAGGTTACGAGCAGTACTTC